The present TCR beta chain was sequenced within a study of blood T cell repertoires in COVID-19. TCRdb's table, derived via immunoSEQ multiplex PCR, lists solely in-frame clones and lacks some. The table lists about 440,000 clones, roughly 88% of them singletons. Germline assignment: CDR1 SGHNT and CDR2 YYREEE (reference sequence). This CDR3 has 13 residues. The V end lost 5 bases, the J end lost 7 bases, and 15 bases lay between the germline ends. This clonotype originated in a woman between 45 and 65 years old with COVID-19, enrolled during active disease. The source material was peripheral blood. The chain couples TRBV5-4 to TRBJ1-2, with TRBD1 as a possible D gene (5 bases). CDR3: CASRFAGGTGYTF. DNA for the CDR3: TGTGCCAGCAGATTTGCGGGGGGGACTGGCTACACCTTC.